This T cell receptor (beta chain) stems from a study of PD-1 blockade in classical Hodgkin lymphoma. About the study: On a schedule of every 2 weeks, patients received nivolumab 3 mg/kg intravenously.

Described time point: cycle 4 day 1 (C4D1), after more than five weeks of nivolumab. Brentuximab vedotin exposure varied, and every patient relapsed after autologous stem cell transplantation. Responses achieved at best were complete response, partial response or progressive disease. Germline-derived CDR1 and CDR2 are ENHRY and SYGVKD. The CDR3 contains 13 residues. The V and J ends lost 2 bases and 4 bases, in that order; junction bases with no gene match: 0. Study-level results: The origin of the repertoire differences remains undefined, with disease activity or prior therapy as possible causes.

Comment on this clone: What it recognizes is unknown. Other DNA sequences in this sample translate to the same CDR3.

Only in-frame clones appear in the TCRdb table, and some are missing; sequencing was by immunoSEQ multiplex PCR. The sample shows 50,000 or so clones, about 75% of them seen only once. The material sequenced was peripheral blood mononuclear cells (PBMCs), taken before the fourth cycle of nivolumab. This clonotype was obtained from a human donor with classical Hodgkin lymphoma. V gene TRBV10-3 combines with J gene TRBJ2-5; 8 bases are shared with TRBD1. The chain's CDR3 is CAISEGQGETQYF. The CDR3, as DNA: TGTGCCATCAGTGAGGGACAGGGAGAGACCCAGTACTTC.